This TCR beta chain was recovered during a study of Ad26.COV2.S vaccination and SARS-CoV-2 variants. General study points: Vaccine and placebo recipients had comparable breadth of non-spike TCRs.

This table comes from immunoSEQ multiplex PCR, and its TCRdb copy is limited to in-frame clones, with some not included. Of roughly 700,000 clones in the sample, around 92% are singletons; the top ten hold approximately 1.5%. Treatment indicated: some 20 received Ad26.COV2.S at low or high dose, single or two shots; about 5 received placebo; per-sample allocation not given. Day 63 following the first vaccine or placebo injection was when the samples were taken. An 18-55-year-old adult in Boston served as donor. Comment on this clone: Antigen: not known.

There are 14 residues in the CDR3. V trimming: 4 bases; J trimming: 7 bases; junction bases outside the gene matches: 8. Germline CDR1 and CDR2: LGHDT and YNNKEL (reference sequence). The source of this sequence is a person between 18 and 59 years old who received the Ad26.COV2.S COVID-19 vaccine or a placebo. The genes are TRBV3-1 (or the pseudogene TRBV3-2) and TRBJ2-7; 9 bases fit TRBD2. Material: peripheral blood, obtained in a trial of Ad26.COV2.S vaccine versus placebo. CDR3 coding DNA: TGTGCCAGCAGCCCACCCGCGGGAGGGCCGGAGCAGTACTTC. This codes for CASSPPAGGPEQYF.